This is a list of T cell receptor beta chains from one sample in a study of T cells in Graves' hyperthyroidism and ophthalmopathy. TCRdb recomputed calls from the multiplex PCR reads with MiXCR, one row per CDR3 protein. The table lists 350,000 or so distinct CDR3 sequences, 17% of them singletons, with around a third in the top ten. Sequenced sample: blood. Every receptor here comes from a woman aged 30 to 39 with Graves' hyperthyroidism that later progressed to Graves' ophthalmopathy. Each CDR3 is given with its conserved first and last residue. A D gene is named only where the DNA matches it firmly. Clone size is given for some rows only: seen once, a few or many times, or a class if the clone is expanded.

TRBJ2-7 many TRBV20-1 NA TGCAGTGCTAGAGATAGGGGGGATCTCCGGGACGAGCAGTACTTC CSARDRGDLRDEQYF
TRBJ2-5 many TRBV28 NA TGTGCCAGCAGCTACACCGCGGCCCAAGAGACCCAGTACTTC CASSYTAAQETQYF
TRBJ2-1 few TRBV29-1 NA TGCAGCGTTGTCCTTCTCGCAGGGAACGAGCAGTTCTTC CSVVLLAGNEQFF
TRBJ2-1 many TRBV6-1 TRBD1 TGTGCCAGCAGACCGGGACAGGGATCCTACAATGAGCAGTTCTTC CASRPGQGSYNEQFF
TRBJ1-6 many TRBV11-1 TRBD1 TGTGCCAGCAGCTTAGGACAGGGGCGGAGGTCGCCCCTCCACTTT CASSLGQGRRSPLHF
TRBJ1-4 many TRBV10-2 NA TGCGCCAGCAGTGAGTCTTCAGGGGATGGTGAAAAACTGTTTTTT CASSESSGDGEKLFF
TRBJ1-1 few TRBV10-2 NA TGCGCCAGCAGTTACGAGATCTCCTACACTGAAGCTTTCTTT CASSYEISYTEAFF
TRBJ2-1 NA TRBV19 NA TGTGCCGCCAGCAGGAGTTTGTACAATGAGCAGTTCTTC CAASRSLYNEQFF
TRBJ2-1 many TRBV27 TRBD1 TGTGCCAGCAGTTTAGGACAGGGTGAGCAGTTCTTC CASSLGQGEQFF
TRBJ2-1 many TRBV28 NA TGTGCCAGCGGACCTAACAACTACAATGAGCAGTTCTTC CASGPNNYNEQFF
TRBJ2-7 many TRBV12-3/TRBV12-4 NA TGTGCCAGCACCTACTCCGGACAGCTCTACGAGCAGTACTTC CASTYSGQLYEQYF
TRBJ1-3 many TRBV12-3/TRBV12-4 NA TGTGCCAGCAAGGACAGCGTAGGAAACACCATATATTTT CASKDSVGNTIYF
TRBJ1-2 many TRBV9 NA TGTGCCAGCAGCGTCTCCGGGACGAATGGCTACACCTTC CASSVSGTNGYTF
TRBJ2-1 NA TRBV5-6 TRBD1 TGTGCCAGCAGCTTCGACAGGGGGATCTTAATTAATGAGCAGTTCTTC CASSFDRGILINEQFF
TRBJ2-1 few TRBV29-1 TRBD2 TGCAGCGTTGAAGATAGCGGGAGGGCCTCCTACAATGAGCAGTTCTTC CSVEDSGRASYNEQFF
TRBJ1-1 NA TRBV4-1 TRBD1 TGCGCCAGCAGAGACAGGGGAAGGGCGCGCGACGCTGAAGCTTTCTTT CASRDRGRARDAEAFF
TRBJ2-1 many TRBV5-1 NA TGCGCCAGCAGCTTCCAGAACTACAATGAGCAGTTCTTC CASSFQNYNEQFF
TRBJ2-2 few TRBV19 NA TGTGCCAGTAAGGTGGGGGCGAACACCGGGGAGCTGTTTTTT CASKVGANTGELFF
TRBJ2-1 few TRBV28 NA TGTGCCAGCAGTTACCCTTTGATTTGGCGGGATAGCTCCTACAATGAGCAGTTCTTC CASSYPLIWRDSSYNEQFF
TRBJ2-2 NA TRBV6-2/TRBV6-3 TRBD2 TGTGCCAGCAAGAGGCGGGAGGGGACCGGGGAGCTGTTTTTT CASKRREGTGELFF
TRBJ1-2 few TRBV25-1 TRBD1 TGTGCCAGCAGTGGCCGGGACAGGGGAATTTCGAACTATGGCTACACCTTC CASSGRDRGISNYGYTF
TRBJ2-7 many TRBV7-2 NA TGTGCCAGCAGCTGGAGGGGAAACTACGAGCAGTACTTC CASSWRGNYEQYF
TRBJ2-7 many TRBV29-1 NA TGCAGCGTCAAAGGGGGGGGGGTCTACGAGCAGTACTTC CSVKGGGVYEQYF
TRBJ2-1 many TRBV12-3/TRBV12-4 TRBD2 TGTGCCAGCAGTTTGCTAGCGGGGTTATACAATGAGCAGTTCTTC CASSLLAGLYNEQFF
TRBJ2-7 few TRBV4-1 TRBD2 TGCGCCAGCAGCCAACGGCTAGCGGGGCCCTACGAGCAGTACTTC CASSQRLAGPYEQYF
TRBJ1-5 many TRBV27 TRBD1 TGTGCCAGCAGACGGACAGGGCAACTCCATCAGCCCCAGCATTTT CASRRTGQLHQPQHF
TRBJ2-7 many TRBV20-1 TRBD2 TGCAGTGGGGGGCTAGCGGGAGGCCCGAACTACGAGCAGTACTTC CSGGLAGGPNYEQYF
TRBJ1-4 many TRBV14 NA TGTGCCAGCAGCCAAAGCAGATTCACAACTAATGAAAAACTGTTTTTT CASSQSRFTTNEKLFF
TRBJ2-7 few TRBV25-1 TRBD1 TGTGCCAGCAGCGGGAATTCTTTCCGGGGGGACAGGGACTACTACGAGCAGTACTTC CASSGNSFRGDRDYYEQYF
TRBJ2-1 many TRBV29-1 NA TGCAGCGTGGAAGGGACTGAGGCCCTCTACAATGAGCAGTTCTTC CSVEGTEALYNEQFF
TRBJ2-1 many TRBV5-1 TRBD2 TGCGCCAGCAGCTCCCCGGGACTAGAGGCTGAGCAGTTCTTC CASSSPGLEAEQFF
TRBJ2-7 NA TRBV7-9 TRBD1 TGTGCCAGCAGCCCGAGTGGGACAGGGCGTTACGAGCAGTACTTC CASSPSGTGRYEQYF
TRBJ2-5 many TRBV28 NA TGTGCCAGCAGTCCCCGGGGACCTTACCAAGAGACCCAGTACTTC CASSPRGPYQETQYF